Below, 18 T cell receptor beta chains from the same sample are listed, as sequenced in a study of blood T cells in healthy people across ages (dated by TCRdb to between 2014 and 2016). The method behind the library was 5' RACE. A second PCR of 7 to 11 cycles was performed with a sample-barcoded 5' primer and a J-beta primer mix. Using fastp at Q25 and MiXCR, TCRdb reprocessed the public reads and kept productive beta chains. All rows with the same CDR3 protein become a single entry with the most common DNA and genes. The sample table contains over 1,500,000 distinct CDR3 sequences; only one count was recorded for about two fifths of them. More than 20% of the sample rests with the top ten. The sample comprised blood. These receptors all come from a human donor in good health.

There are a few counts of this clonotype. In nucleotides, the CDR3 is TGTGCCAGCAGTGAATATTTGGGGGGAAAGAACGAGCAGTACTTC. Its translation is CASSEYLGGKNEQYF. The chain is built from TRBV25-1 and TRBJ2-4; TRBD2 might be the D (6 bases). The DNA end is more similar to TRBJ2-7, so the J call may be wrong. In germline, CDR1 is MGHDK, CDR2 SYGVNS. CDR3 length: 15 residues.

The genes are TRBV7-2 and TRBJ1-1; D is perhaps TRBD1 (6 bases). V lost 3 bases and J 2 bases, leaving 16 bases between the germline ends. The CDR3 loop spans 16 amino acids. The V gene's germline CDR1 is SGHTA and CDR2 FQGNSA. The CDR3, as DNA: TGTGCCAGCAGCTTGATGGGGAACAGGGCTAACACTGAAGCTTTCTTT. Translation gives CASSLMGNRANTEAFF.

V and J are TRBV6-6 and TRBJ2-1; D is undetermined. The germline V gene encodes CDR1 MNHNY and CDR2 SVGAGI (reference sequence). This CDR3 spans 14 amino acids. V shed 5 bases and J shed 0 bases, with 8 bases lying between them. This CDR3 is CASSDVSSYNEQFF. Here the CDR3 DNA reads TGTGCCAGCAGTGATGTCAGCTCCTACAATGAGCAGTTCTTC.

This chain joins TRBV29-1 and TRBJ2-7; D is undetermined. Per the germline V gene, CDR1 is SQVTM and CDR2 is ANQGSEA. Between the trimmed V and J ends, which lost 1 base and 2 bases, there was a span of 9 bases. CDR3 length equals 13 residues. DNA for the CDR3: TGCAGCGTTGAAGGGGAAAATACCTACGAGCAGTACTTC. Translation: CSVEGENTYEQYF.

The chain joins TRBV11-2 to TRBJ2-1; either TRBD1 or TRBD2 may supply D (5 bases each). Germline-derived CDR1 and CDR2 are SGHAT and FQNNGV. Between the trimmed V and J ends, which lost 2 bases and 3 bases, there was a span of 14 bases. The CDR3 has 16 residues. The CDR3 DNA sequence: TGTGCCAGCAGCTTACTCCGAGGGGCCGACTACAATGAGCAGTTCTTC. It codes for CASSLLRGADYNEQFF. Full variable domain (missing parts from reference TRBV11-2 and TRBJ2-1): EAGVAQSPRYKIIEKRQSVAFWCNPISGHATLYWYQQILGQGPKLLIQFQNNGVVDDSQLPKDRFSAERLKGVDSTLKIQPAKLEDSAVYLCASSLLRGADYNEQFFGPGTRLTVL.

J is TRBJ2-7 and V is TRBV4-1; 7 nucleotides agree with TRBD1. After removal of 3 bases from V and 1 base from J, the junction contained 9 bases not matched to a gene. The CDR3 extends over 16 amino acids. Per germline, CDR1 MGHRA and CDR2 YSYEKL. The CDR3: CASSHRWDSSSYEQYF. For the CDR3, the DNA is TGCGCCAGCAGCCACAGGTGGGACAGTTCTTCCTACGAGCAGTACTTC.

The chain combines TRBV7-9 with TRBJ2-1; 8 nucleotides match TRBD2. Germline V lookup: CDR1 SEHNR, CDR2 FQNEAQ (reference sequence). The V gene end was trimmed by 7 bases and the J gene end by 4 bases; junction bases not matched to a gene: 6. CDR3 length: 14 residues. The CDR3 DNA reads TGTGCCAGCACGGGGGGGGGCCCGTACAATGAGCAGTTCTTC. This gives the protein CASTGGGPYNEQFF.

CDR3 bases: TGTGCCAGCAGTTTGGGCCGCGGTTGGCATGAGCAGTTCTTC. The encoded protein is CASSLGRGWHEQFF. V is TRBV12-3 or TRBV12-4 and J is TRBJ2-1, with D hard to call. V lost 3 bases and J lost 8, with 14 bases in between. This CDR3 region has 14 residues.

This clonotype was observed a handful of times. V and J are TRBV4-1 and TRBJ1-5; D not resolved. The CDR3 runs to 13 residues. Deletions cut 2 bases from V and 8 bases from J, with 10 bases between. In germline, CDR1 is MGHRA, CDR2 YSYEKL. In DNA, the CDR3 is TGCGCCAGCAGCCAACCCGGCGCTAAGCCCCAGCATTTT. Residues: CASSQPGAKPQHF.

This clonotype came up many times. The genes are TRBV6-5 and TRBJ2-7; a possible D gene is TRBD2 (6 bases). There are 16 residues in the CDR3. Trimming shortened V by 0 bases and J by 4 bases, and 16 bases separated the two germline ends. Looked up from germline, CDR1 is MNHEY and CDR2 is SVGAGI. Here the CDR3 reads CASSYSRGERTYEQYF. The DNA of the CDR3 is TGTGCCAGCAGTTACTCGCGCGGGGAAAGGACTTACGAGCAGTACTTC.

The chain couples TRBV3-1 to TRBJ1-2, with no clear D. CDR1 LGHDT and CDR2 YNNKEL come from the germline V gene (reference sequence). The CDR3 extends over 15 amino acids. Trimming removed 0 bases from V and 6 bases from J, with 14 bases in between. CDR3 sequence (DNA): TGTGCCAGCAGCCAAGATGCGACGACAACAGATGGCTACACCTTC. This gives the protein CASSQDATTTDGYTF.

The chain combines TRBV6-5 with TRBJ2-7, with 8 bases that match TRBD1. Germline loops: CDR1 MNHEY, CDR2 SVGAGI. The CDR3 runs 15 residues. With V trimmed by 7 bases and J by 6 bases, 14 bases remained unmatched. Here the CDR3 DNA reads TGTGCCAGCAAACCGACAGGGGTAACCCCAGGCGAGCAGTACTTC. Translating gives CASKPTGVTPGEQYF.

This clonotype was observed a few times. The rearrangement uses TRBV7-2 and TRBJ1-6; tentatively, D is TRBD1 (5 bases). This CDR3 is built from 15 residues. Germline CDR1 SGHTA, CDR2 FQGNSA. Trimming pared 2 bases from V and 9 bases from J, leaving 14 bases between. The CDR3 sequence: CASSLNPLGGSPLHF. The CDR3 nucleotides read TGTGCCAGCAGCTTAAACCCACTGGGGGGTTCACCCCTCCACTTT.

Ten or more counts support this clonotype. CDR3 sequence (DNA): TGCAGCGTCGGGGGAGGGGACAATGAGCAGTTCTTC. This translates into CSVGGGDNEQFF. The rearrangement links TRBV29-1 to TRBJ2-1; TRBD2 matches at 7 bases. This CDR3 is built from 12 residues. The germline CDR1 and CDR2 sequences are SQVTM and ANQGSEA. V lost 6 bases, J lost 5 bases, and 4 bases stayed unmatched.

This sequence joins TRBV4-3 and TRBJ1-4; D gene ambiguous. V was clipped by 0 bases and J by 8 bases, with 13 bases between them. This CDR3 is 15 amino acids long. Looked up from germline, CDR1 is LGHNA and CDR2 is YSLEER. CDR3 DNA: TGCGCCAGCAGCCAAGAGAGTGTACCTCCAGAAAAACTGTTTTTT. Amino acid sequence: CASSQESVPPEKLFF.

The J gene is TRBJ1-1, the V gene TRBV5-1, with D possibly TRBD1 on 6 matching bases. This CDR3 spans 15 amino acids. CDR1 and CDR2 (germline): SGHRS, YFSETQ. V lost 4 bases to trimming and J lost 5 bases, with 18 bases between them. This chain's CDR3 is CASSPRVGTRTEAFF. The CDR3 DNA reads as TGCGCCAGCAGCCCCCGGGTAGGGACAAGGACTGAAGCTTTCTTT. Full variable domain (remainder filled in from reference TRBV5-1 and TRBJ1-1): KAGVTQTPRYLIKTRGQQVTLSCSPISGHRSVSWYQQTPGQGLQFLFEYFSETQRNKGNFPGRFSGRQFSNSRSEMNVSTLELGDSALYLCASSPRVGTRTEAFFGQGTRLTVV.

Here the CDR3 reads CASSSPGGGSGANVLTF. CDR3 bases: TGCGCCAGCAGCTCCCCGGGGGGTGGCTCTGGGGCCAACGTCCTGACTTTC. V gene TRBV5-1 combines with J gene TRBJ2-6, with 7 bases aligning to TRBD2. The V gene end was trimmed by 3 bases and the J gene end by 0 bases; junction bases not matched to a gene: 6. The CDR3 totals 17 residues. The germline V gene has CDR1 SGHRS and CDR2 YFSETQ.

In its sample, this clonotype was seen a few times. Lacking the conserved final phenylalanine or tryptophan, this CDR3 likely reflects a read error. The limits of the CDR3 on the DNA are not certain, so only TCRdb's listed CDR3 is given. The CDR3 protein is CASRGPTSSTS. The chain joins TRBV6-4 to TRBJ2-7. Germline assignment: CDR1 MRHNA and CDR2 SNTAGT. The CDR3 is 11 amino acids in total, end residues counted.